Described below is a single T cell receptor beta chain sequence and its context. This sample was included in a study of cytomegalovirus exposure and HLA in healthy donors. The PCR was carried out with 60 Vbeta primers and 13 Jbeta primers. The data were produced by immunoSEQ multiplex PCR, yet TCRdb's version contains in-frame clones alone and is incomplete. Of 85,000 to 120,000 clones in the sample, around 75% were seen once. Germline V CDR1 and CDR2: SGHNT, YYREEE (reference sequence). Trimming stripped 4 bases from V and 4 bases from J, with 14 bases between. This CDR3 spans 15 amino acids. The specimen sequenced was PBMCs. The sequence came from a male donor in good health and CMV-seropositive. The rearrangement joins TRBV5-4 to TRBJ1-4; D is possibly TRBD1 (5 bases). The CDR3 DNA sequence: TGTGCCAGCAGCCAGGGTGGCAGTCTTAATGAAAAACTGTTTTTT. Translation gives CASSQGGSLNEKLFF.